The 32 T cell receptor beta chains reported below all come from one sample, sequenced in a study of T cell responses to AZD1222 COVID-19 vaccine. The data were produced by immunoSEQ multiplex PCR, yet TCRdb's version contains in-frame clones alone and is incomplete. Among just over 90,000 clones listed, roughly nine tenths were seen once. This material consisted of peripheral blood, taken 28 days after the second AZD1222 dose. These receptors were obtained from an adult who received the AZD1222 COVID-19 vaccine.

The chain carries TRBV24-1 and TRBJ2-2; D is uncertain. The length of the CDR3 is 15 residues. The V end was cut by 5 bases, the J end by 10 bases, with 19 bases between. Per the germline V gene, CDR1 is KGHDR and CDR2 is SFDVKD. The CDR3 reads CATSAPKWSESELFF. CDR3 in DNA: TGTGCCACCAGTGCCCCCAAATGGAGCGAATCGGAGCTGTTTTTT.

The count of this clone is one. The chain joins TRBV6-5 to TRBJ1-2, with D maybe TRBD1 (5 bases). The germline V and J ends were trimmed by 4 bases and 6 bases, with 15 bases remaining between them. The CDR3 sequence is 14 residues long. The V gene's germline CDR1 is MNHEY and CDR2 SVGAGI. CDR3 bases: TGTGCCAGCAGTTTTAAAGACAGCATACATGGCTACACCTTC. Its translation: CASSFKDSIHGYTF.

This chain uses TRBV18 with TRBJ2-3; no clear D gene. Trimming shortened V by 4 bases and J by 2 bases, and 10 bases separated the two germline ends. The germline CDR1 and CDR2 sequences are KGHSH and LQKENI. The CDR3 runs 14 residues. In DNA, the CDR3 is TGTGCCAGCTCACGACTTGATACCACAGATACGCAGTATTTT. Its protein is CASSRLDTTDTQYF.

This clone appeared a single time. The chain joins TRBV11-2 to TRBJ1-5; a possible D gene is TRBD1 (5 bases). Looked up from germline, CDR1 is SGHAT and CDR2 is FQNNGV. There are 19 residues in the CDR3. Trimming took 1 base from V and 6 from J, leaving 25 bases between them. CDR3 coding DNA: TGTGCCAGCAGCTTAGGAAGGGGAGGGGAAGGACCGTATCGTCAGCCCCAGCATTTT. This translates into CASSLGRGGEGPYRQPQHF.

The V and J genes are TRBV10-1 and TRBJ2-2, with a tentative D call TRBD1 (6 bases). The CDR3 extends over 15 amino acids. CDR1 is WNHNN, CDR2 SYGVQD, per germline (reference sequence). V was shortened by 5 bases and J by 6 bases, with 16 bases between the two germline ends. The CDR3 protein is CASSILRGGAGELFF. CDR3 DNA sequence: TGCGCCAGCAGTATACTCAGGGGTGGTGCCGGGGAGCTGTTTTTT.

The rearrangement uses TRBV6-6 and TRBJ1-3, with D possibly matching TRBD1 (5 bases). In germline, CDR1 is MNHNY, CDR2 SVGAGI (reference sequence). V lost 7 bases and J 3 bases, leaving 13 bases between the germline ends. CDR3 length: 14 residues. The CDR3 sequence: CASNPGGIGNTIYF. CDR3 bases: TGTGCCAGCAACCCCGGGGGAATTGGAAACACCATATATTTT.

This chain uses TRBV3-1 (or the pseudogene TRBV3-2) with TRBJ2-3; TRBD1 might be the D (6 bases). Between the trimmed V and J ends, which lost 1 base and 4 bases, there was a span of 12 bases. This CDR3 is built from 15 residues. Germline lookup yields CDR1 LGHDT and CDR2 YNNKEL (reference sequence). In nucleotides, the CDR3 is TGTGCCAGCAGCCAAGCTTCAGGGGTCTCAGATACGCAGTATTTT. Translated: CASSQASGVSDTQYF.

This clone was picked up one time. The chain links TRBV19 to TRBJ2-1; no reliable D call. Germline values: CDR1 LNHDA, CDR2 SQIVND (reference sequence). There are 14 residues in the CDR3. Trimming left V 7 bases short and J 7 bases short, with 17 bases between. CDR3 residues: CASTLPGQGNEQFF. Written as DNA, the CDR3 is TGTGCCAGTACCCTCCCGGGCCAAGGGAATGAGCAGTTCTTC.

The sample holds one count of this clone. This CDR3 is CASSRAGHTEAFF. The DNA of the CDR3 is TGTGCCAGCTCACGGGCAGGGCACACTGAAGCTTTCTTT. The V gene is TRBV18, the J gene TRBJ1-1; weak D call: TRBD1 (5 bases). This CDR3 has 13 residues. Per the germline V gene, CDR1 is KGHSH and CDR2 is LQKENI. Trimming left V 4 bases short and J 3 bases short, with 9 bases between.

The chain is built from TRBV5-4 and TRBJ2-5; 8 nucleotides align to TRBD2. Per germline, CDR1 SGHNT and CDR2 YYREEE (reference sequence). The CDR3 is 14 amino acids. The J segment lost 4 bases and the V segment lost 4 bases, leaving 6 bases of the junction unmatched. CDR3 region: CASSLIAGGETQYF. CDR3 coding DNA: TGTGCCAGCAGCCTGATCGCGGGGGGAGAGACCCAGTACTTC. Full variable domain (remainder filled in from reference TRBV5-4 and TRBJ2-5): ETGVTQSPTHLIKTRGQQVTLRCSSQSGHNTVSWYQQALGQGPQFIFQYYREEENGRGNFPPRFSGLQFPNYSSELNVNALELDDSALYLCASSLIAGGETQYFGPGTRLLVL.

The chain joins TRBV7-3 to TRBJ2-2; 9 bases fit TRBD2. Germline V gene data show CDR1 as SGHTA and CDR2 as FQGTGA. With 5 bases clipped from V and 1 base from J, the junction kept 14 bases outside the gene matches. The CDR3 contains 19 residues. The DNA for the CDR3 is TGTGCCAGCAGCCCCAGGAGAGGCACGACTAGCGGGAACACCGGGGAGCTGTTTTTT. This translates into CASSPRRGTTSGNTGELFF.

The chain links TRBV29-1 to TRBJ2-1; 9 bases align to TRBD2. Losses at the gene ends were 7 bases for V and 0 bases for J; bases not matched to a gene: 10. The CDR3 extends over 16 amino acids. The germline gives CDR1 SQVTM, CDR2 ANQGSEA. The CDR3 DNA reads as TGCAGCGCCCTGGGACCGGGACTAGCCTCCTACAATGAGCAGTTCTTC. It yields the protein CSALGPGLASYNEQFF.

The V call is TRBV27, the J call TRBJ1-2; TRBD1 aligns across 7 bases. The CDR3 has 14 residues. CDR1 and CDR2 (germline): MNHEY, SMNVEV (reference sequence). V shed 2 bases, J shed 7 bases, and the junction held 7 bases outside the gene matches. CDR3 in DNA: TGTGCCAGCAGTTTACTACAGGGGTTAGGTGGCTACACCTTC. It encodes CASSLLQGLGGYTF.

The CDR3 here is CATSDAQTGFHQPQHF. Written as DNA, the CDR3 is TGTGCCACCAGTGACGCGCAGACAGGGTTTCATCAGCCCCAGCATTTT. V is TRBV24-1 and J is TRBJ1-5, with TRBD1 matching over 7 bases. CDR1 and CDR2 from the germline V gene are KGHDR and SFDVKD. J lost 5 bases, V lost 4 bases, and 10 bases had no gene match. The CDR3 extends over 16 amino acids.

This clone was observed a single time. Germline is not matched at one junction end, which may reflect a read error. The gene calls are TRBV7-7 and TRBJ2-1, with D possibly TRBD2 on 6 matching bases. CDR3 length equals 14 residues. Germline V gene sequence: CDR1 SSHAT, CDR2 FNYEAQ (reference sequence). The CDR3 is CASSPASVNNEQFF. The CDR3 DNA is TGTGCTAGCAGCCCTGCTAGCGTTAACAATGAGCAGTTCTTC.

The chain combines TRBV4-2 with TRBJ1-5, with 7 bases aligning to TRBD1. The trim removed 4 bases at V and 2 bases at J, leaving 5 bases unmatched. Germline V gene lookup returns CDR1 LGHNA and CDR2 YNFKEQ. This CDR3 comprises 15 residues. The CDR3 loop is CASSLVDRGNQPQHF. The CDR3 DNA is TGTGCCAGCAGCCTAGTAGACAGGGGCAATCAGCCCCAGCATTTT.

This chain joins TRBV10-3 and TRBJ2-6, with 11 bases that match TRBD1. This CDR3 has 18 amino acids. After removal of 3 bases from V and 0 bases from J, the junction contained 4 bases not matched to a gene. From germline, CDR1 is ENHRY and CDR2 SYGVKD. CDR3 DNA: TGTGCCATCAGTGACGGGACAGGGGGTAACTCTGGGGCCAACGTCCTGACTTTC. It codes for CAISDGTGGNSGANVLTF.

This chain uses TRBV7-2 with TRBJ1-4; the D gene is possibly TRBD1 (6 bases). Trimming left V 0 bases short and J 5 bases short, with 10 bases between. The CDR3 loop spans 15 amino acids. In germline, CDR1 is SGHTA, CDR2 FQGNSA. The CDR3 coding sequence is TGTGCCAGCAGCTTAGCCTGGGGGCCCAATGAAAAACTGTTTTTT. As protein: CASSLAWGPNEKLFF.

This chain links TRBV11-2 with TRBJ2-7; D is unresolved. Germline loops: CDR1 SGHAT, CDR2 FQNNGV. This CDR3 region has 14 residues. Trimming shortened V by 0 bases and J by 0 bases, and 6 bases separated the two germline ends. In nucleotides, the CDR3 is TGTGCCAGCAGCTTAGAAGGACCCTCCTACGAGCAGTACTTC. It specifies CASSLEGPSYEQYF.

The rearrangement uses TRBV3-1 (or the pseudogene TRBV3-2) and TRBJ2-1; possible D gene TRBD2, 6 bases. Germline V gene sequence: CDR1 LGHDT, CDR2 YNNKEL (reference sequence). This CDR3 is built from 12 residues. Trimming cost V 5 bases and J 8 bases, with 10 bases left between them. The chain's CDR3 is CASSFVADEQFF. The CDR3 coding sequence is TGTGCCAGCAGCTTTGTAGCGGATGAGCAGTTCTTC.

The rearrangement links TRBV3-1 (or the pseudogene TRBV3-2) to TRBJ2-5; D is possibly TRBD2 (5 bases). The CDR3 runs to 14 residues. V lost 6 bases and J 5 bases, leaving 16 bases between the germline ends. Germline CDR1 reads LGHDT; CDR2 reads YNNKEL (reference sequence). The CDR3, as DNA: TGTGCCAGCAGTCCCATCCTAGTAGCGGAGACCCAGTACTTC. Its translation is CASSPILVAETQYF.

This rearrangement joins TRBV7-2 to TRBJ1-6; TRBD1 might be the D (5 bases). The CDR3 is 12 amino acids. Germline-derived CDR1 and CDR2 are SGHTA and FQGNSA. V was clipped by 2 bases and J by 9 bases, with 5 bases between them. In DNA, the CDR3 is TGTGCCAGCAGCTTACAGGGTTCACCCCTCCACTTT. It yields the protein CASSLQGSPLHF.

To note about this clone: Distinct nucleotide sequences in the sample also encode this CDR3. V gene TRBV13 combines with J gene TRBJ1-5, with a weak D call TRBD1 (6 bases). Trimming took off 3 bases at V and 2 bases at J, with 8 bases between the two ends. Looked up from germline, CDR1 is PRHDT and CDR2 is FYEKMQ (reference sequence). The CDR3 is 14 residues long. The chain's CDR3 is CASSLAGGNQPQHF. CDR3 nucleotide sequence: TGTGCCAGCAGCTTGGCAGGGGGCAATCAGCCCCAGCATTTT. The entire variable domain, with the rest obtained from reference TRBV13 and TRBJ1-5, is as follows: AAGVIQSPRHLIKEKRETATLKCYPIPRHDTVYWYQQGPGQDPQFLISFYEKMQSDKGSIPDRFSAQQFSDYHSELNMSSLELGDSALYFCASSLAGGNQPQHFGDGTRLSIL.

V and J are TRBV25-1 and TRBJ2-7, with a weak D call TRBD1 (5 bases). CDR3 size: 17 residues. Trimming removed 5 bases at V and 6 bases at J, with 26 bases between. From germline, CDR1 is MGHDK and CDR2 SYGVNS. The CDR3 DNA reads TGTGCCAGCAGTTCCGAGGTAAGGACACCCCTGGGGTGCGAGCAGTACTTC. It codes for CASSSEVRTPLGCEQYF.

The CDR3 DNA follows: TGTGCCAGCAGTTACTCTAAAACGACAGGGACTGAAAAACTGTTTTTT. Protein sequence: CASSYSKTTGTEKLFF. The chain has TRBV6-6 and TRBJ1-4, with 7 bases lining up with TRBD1. After removal of 0 bases from V and 7 bases from J, the junction contained 8 bases not matched to a gene. The CDR3 has 16 amino acids. Germline lookup yields CDR1 MNHNY and CDR2 SVGAGI (reference sequence).

J is TRBJ1-2 and V is TRBV6-5; TRBD1 matches at 7 bases. Per the germline V gene, CDR1 is MNHEY and CDR2 is SVGAGI. There are 14 residues in the CDR3. The V gene end was trimmed by 6 bases and the J gene end by 5 bases; junction bases not matched to a gene: 9. This chain's CDR3 is CASRRRGQRYGYTF. As DNA, the CDR3 is TGTGCCAGCAGAAGAAGGGGACAGCGTTATGGCTACACCTTC.

The chain couples TRBV7-9 to TRBJ1-1; D remains unclear. With 5 bases removed from V and 1 base from J, the gap between germline ends came to 17 bases. Looked up from germline, CDR1 is SEHNR and CDR2 is FQNEAQ (reference sequence). The CDR3 is 16 amino acids. CDR3 sequence reads: CASSADERVWNTEAFF. CDR3 DNA: TGTGCCAGCAGCGCGGACGAACGGGTGTGGAACACTGAAGCTTTCTTT.

The chain carries TRBV27 and TRBJ1-1, with D maybe TRBD1 (5 bases). The CDR3 has 13 residues. V was pared by 5 bases and J by 0 bases, with 7 bases between. Germline values: CDR1 MNHEY, CDR2 SMNVEV (reference sequence). The CDR3 nucleotides read TGTGCCAGCAGTCTGACAGTGAACACTGAAGCTTTCTTT. Its protein is CASSLTVNTEAFF.

This chain uses TRBV5-1 with TRBJ2-5; 9 bases are a match to TRBD1. The CDR3 contains 15 residues. CDR1 and CDR2 (germline): SGHRS, YFSETQ. V lost 4 bases to trimming and J lost 5 bases; unmatched junction nucleotides: 9. CDR3 in amino acids: CASSTDRGSGETQYF. The CDR3 DNA follows: TGCGCCAGCAGCACCGACAGGGGGTCGGGGGAGACCCAGTACTTC.

This clone was recorded only once. The chain joins TRBV2 to TRBJ1-6; TRBD1 aligns across 7 bases. V shed 7 bases and J 4 bases; nucleotides not matched to a gene: 13. The CDR3 has 17 residues. Germline V lookup: CDR1 SNHLY, CDR2 FYNNEI. The CDR3 nucleotides read TGTGCCAGCAAATTAACAGGGGCAAGCGTTTATAATTCACCCCTCCACTTT. Translated: CASKLTGASVYNSPLHF.

V gene TRBV7-8 combines with J gene TRBJ2-2, with D uncertain. Trimming cost V 2 bases and J 6 bases, with 10 bases left between them. The CDR3 has 14 residues. Germline V CDR1 and CDR2: SGHVS, FQNEAQ. In DNA, the CDR3 is TGTGCCAGCAGCTTATATCGTGCTGCCGGGGAGCTGTTTTTT. It specifies CASSLYRAAGELFF.

The genes are TRBV7-8 and TRBJ2-7; 10 bases are a match to TRBD1. V trimming: 4 bases; J trimming: 4 bases; junction bases outside the gene matches: 1. There are 13 residues in the CDR3. Germline V CDR1 and CDR2: SGHVS, FQNEAQ. CDR3 region: CASSWTGGYEQYF. CDR3 coding DNA: TGTGCCAGCAGCTGGACAGGGGGGTACGAGCAGTACTTC.